The rows below give T cell receptor beta chains drawn from one sample of a study of T cell responses to AZD1222 COVID-19 vaccine. Profiling relied on immunoSEQ multiplex PCR, and the TCRdb table lists in-frame clones only, not all of them. The table records over 90,000 clones, 90% to 95% of them present only once. This specimen consisted of peripheral blood, obtained on day 0 of AZD1222 vaccination. The receptors were sampled from an adult in good health. Each CDR3 is given with its conserved first and last residue. A D gene is named only where the DNA matches it firmly. Clone size is given for some rows only: seen once, a few or many times, or a class if the clone is expanded.

NA	TRBV5-8	TRBJ1-2	NA	CASSLSGRSYGYTF	TGTGCCAGCAGCTTGTCCGGACGATCATATGGCTACACCTTC
NA	TRBV30	TRBJ1-6	NA	CAWSVNSPLHF	TGTGCCTGGAGTGTGAACTCACCCCTCCACTTT
NA	TRBV15	TRBJ1-2	NA	CATSRDAIGYTF	TGTGCCACCAGCAGAGATGCCATTGGCTACACCTTC
NA	TRBV5-1	TRBJ2-1	once	CASSLVGGAEGQFF	TGCGCCAGCAGCTTGGTCGGCGGGGCCGAAGGGCAGTTCTTC
NA	TRBV28	TRBJ1-5	NA	CASSGATLVRNQPQHF	TGTGCCAGCAGTGGCGCAACCCTCGTACGCAATCAGCCCCAGCATTTT
TRBD2	TRBV6-5	TRBJ2-7	NA	CASEAGGSSYEQYF	TGTGCCAGCGAGGCGGGAGGAAGCTCCTACGAGCAGTACTTC
NA	TRBV4-2	TRBJ2-7	once	CASSQGVYEQYF	TGTGCCAGCAGCCAAGGAGTTTACGAGCAGTACTTC
TRBD1	TRBV19	TRBJ1-2	NA	CASSPEGQAFGYTF	TGTGCCAGTAGTCCCGAGGGACAGGCTTTTGGCTACACCTTC
NA	TRBV19	TRBJ2-5	NA	CASSIRVQGSQYF	TGTGCCAGTAGTATCAGGGTTCAGGGGTCCCAGTACTTC
NA	TRBV6-6	TRBJ2-7	NA	CASSYSGAEVPEQYF	TGTGCCAGCAGTTACTCGGGGGCCGAGGTTCCCGAGCAGTACTTC
TRBD1	TRBV7-2	TRBJ2-1	NA	CASSEAGTGPFF	TGTGCCAGCAGCGAAGCCGGGACAGGGCCGTTCTTC
NA	TRBV19	TRBJ1-3	once	CASSPGPRAGDGNTIYF	TGTGCCAGTAGCCCTGGCCCACGGGCAGGAGATGGAAACACCATATATTTT
TRBD1	TRBV30	TRBJ2-5	NA	CAWKPTGGRQETQYF	TGTGCCTGGAAACCCACAGGGGGCAGGCAAGAGACCCAGTACTTC
NA	TRBV7-8	TRBJ1-2	NA	CASSSDPTSRYGYTF	TGTGCCAGCAGCTCGGACCCCACCTCTCGTTATGGCTACACCTTC
NA	TRBV20-1	TRBJ2-1	NA	CSARLLNEQFF	TGCAGTGCTAGACTGTTAAATGAGCAGTTCTTC
NA	TRBV28	TRBJ2-2	NA	CASSTRQGGTGELFF	TGTGCCAGCAGCACAAGACAGGGAGGCACCGGGGAGCTGTTTTTT
NA	TRBV18	TRBJ2-3	NA	CASSPGLNIVADTQYF	TGTGCCAGCTCACCCGGCCTAAACATCGTCGCAGATACGCAGTATTTT
NA	TRBV5-1	TRBJ2-5	NA	CASSEAEGRGETQYF	TGCGCCAGCAGCGAAGCCGAGGGGCGGGGAGAGACCCAGTACTTC
NA	TRBV7-6	TRBJ1-1	NA	CASSLSVNTEAFF	TGTGCCAGCAGCTTATCAGTGAACACTGAAGCTTTCTTT
TRBD2	TRBV4-1	TRBJ2-2	NA	CASSQNIAGGNTGELFF	TGCGCCAGCAGCCAAAATATAGCGGGAGGGAACACCGGGGAGCTGTTTTTT
NA	TRBV7-6	TRBJ1-1	NA	CASSVTEAFF	TGTGCCAGCAGCGTAACTGAAGCTTTCTTT
NA	TRBV3-1/TRBV3-2	TRBJ2-1	NA	CASSQGSKRDNTVLYNEQFF	TGTGCCAGCAGCCAAGGAAGTAAGCGGGACAACACCGTATTATACAATGAGCAGTTCTTC
NA	TRBV19	TRBJ2-3	NA	CASSFHGGPFSTDTQYF	TGTGCCAGTAGTTTCCACGGTGGACCGTTTAGCACAGATACGCAGTATTTT
TRBD1	TRBV3-1/TRBV3-2	TRBJ1-5	NA	CASSADRGQPQHF	TGTGCCAGCAGCGCTGACAGGGGGCAGCCCCAGCATTTT
NA	TRBV7-9	TRBJ2-2	NA	CASSLTAVAGELFF	TGTGCCAGCAGCTTAACAGCTGTAGCCGGGGAGCTGTTTTTT
TRBD1	TRBV10-1	TRBJ1-2	NA	CASSEYETGGTNYGYTF	TGCGCCAGCAGTGAGTATGAGACAGGGGGAACTAACTATGGCTACACCTTC
NA	TRBV2	TRBJ2-2	once	CASRAYTGELFF	TGTGCCAGCAGAGCTTACACCGGGGAGCTGTTTTTT
NA	TRBV5-4	TRBJ2-5	NA	CASSLGQQETQYF	TGTGCCAGCAGCTTGGGTCAGCAAGAGACCCAGTACTTC
NA	TRBV7-8	TRBJ1-2	NA	CASSSGADLYGYTF	TGTGCCAGCAGCAGCGGGGCCGACCTCTATGGCTACACCTTC
TRBD1	TRBV7-9	TRBJ1-4	NA	CASSWRTGGSNEKLFF	TGTGCCAGCAGCTGGAGGACAGGGGGCTCTAATGAAAAACTGTTTTTT
TRBD1	TRBV10-3	TRBJ1-1	NA	CASSGGQVAFF	TGTGCCAGCTCGGGGGGACAGGTGGCTTTCTTT
NA	TRBV27	TRBJ1-2	few	CASSSPGGGYGYTF	TGTGCCAGCAGTTCCCCGGGGGGCGGCTATGGCTACACCTTC
NA	TRBV4-2	TRBJ2-7	NA	CASSQDYGPTYEQYF	TGTGCCAGCAGCCAAGATTATGGGCCCACCTACGAGCAGTACTTC